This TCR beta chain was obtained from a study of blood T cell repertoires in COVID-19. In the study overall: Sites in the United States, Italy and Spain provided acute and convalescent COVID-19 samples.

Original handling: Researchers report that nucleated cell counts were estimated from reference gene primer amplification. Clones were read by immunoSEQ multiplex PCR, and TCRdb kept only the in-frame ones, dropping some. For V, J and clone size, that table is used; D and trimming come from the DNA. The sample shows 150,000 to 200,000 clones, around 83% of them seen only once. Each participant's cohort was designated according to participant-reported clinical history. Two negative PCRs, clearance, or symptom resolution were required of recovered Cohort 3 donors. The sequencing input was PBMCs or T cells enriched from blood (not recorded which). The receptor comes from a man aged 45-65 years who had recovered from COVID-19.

CDR3 in DNA: TGTGCCAGCTCACCGGGCCTGGGGGGGCCTGAAGCTTTCTTT. This translates into CASSPGLGGPEAFF. The chain combines TRBV18 with TRBJ1-1; D is possibly TRBD1 (6 bases). Trimming left V 3 bases short and J 6 bases short, with 14 bases between. This CDR3 comprises 14 residues. The germline V gene encodes CDR1 KGHSH and CDR2 LQKENI. Looking up the rest from reference TRBV18 and TRBJ1-1 gives the full variable domain: NAGVMQNPRHLVRRRGQEARLRCSPMKGHSHVYWYRQLPEEGLKFMVYLQKENIIDESGMPKERFSAEFPKEGPSILRIQQVVRGDSAAYFCASSPGLGGPEAFFGQGTRLTVV.